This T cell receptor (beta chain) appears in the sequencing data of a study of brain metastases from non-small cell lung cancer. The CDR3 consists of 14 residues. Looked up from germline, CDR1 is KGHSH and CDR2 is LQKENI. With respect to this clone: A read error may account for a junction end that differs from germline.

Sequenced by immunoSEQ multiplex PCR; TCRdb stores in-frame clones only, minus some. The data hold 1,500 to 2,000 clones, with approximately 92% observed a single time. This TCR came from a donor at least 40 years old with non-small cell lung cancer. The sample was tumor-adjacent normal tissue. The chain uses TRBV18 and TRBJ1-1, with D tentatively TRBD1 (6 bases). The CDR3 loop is CANSPRTENTEAFF. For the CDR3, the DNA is TGTGCCAACTCACCACGGACAGAGAACACTGAAGCTTTCTTT.